The rows below give T cell receptor beta chains drawn from one sample of a study of blood T cells in healthy people across ages. MiXCR, run by TCRdb on the 5' RACE reads, gives a single entry per CDR3 protein. The profile covers over 700,000 distinct CDR3 sequences, with just under 25% appearing a single time and just under 9.5% taken by the ten largest. These records were also assigned to another study, of T cells of mothers and their children.

Sequenced sample: blood. These receptors all stem from a boy aged 10-17 years in good health. Each CDR3 is given with its conserved first and last residue. D genes are given only for firm matches. Expanded clones get a size class; other rows say once, few or many, or leave the size out.

v_call	d_call	j_call	clone_size	cdr3_nt	cdr3_aa
TRBV5-5	TRBD1	TRBJ2-7	.	TGTGCCAGCAGCTGGGCCGACAGGGCCTACGAGCAGTACTTC	CASSWADRAYEQYF
TRBV29-1	TRBD1	TRBJ1-5	.	TGCAGCGTTACTGTCGTAGGGACAGGGGGCAATCAGCCCCAGCATTTT	CSVTVVGTGGNQPQHF
TRBV7-9	.	TRBJ2-3	.	TGTGCCAGCAGCTTAATCGAGGACCCTTTCACAGATACGCAGTATTTT	CASSLIEDPFTDTQYF
TRBV5-1	.	TRBJ2-3	few	TGCGCCAGCAGCTTGGCCTTGGGGGAAATCACAGATACGCAGTATTTT	CASSLALGEITDTQYF
TRBV7-2	.	TRBJ2-5	many	TGTGCCAGCAGCGCGACGGTTCAAGAGACCCAGTACTTC	CASSATVQETQYF
TRBV24-1	.	TRBJ2-1	.	TGTGCCACCAGTGACCCCTCGTCCGAGCATCCAGGGAATGAGCAGTTCTTC	CATSDPSSEHPGNEQFF
TRBV29-1	.	TRBJ2-5	few	TGCAGCGTTGAAAGTGTGGGGATAGGTGAGACCCAGTACTTC	CSVESVGIGETQYF
TRBV6-1	TRBD2	TRBJ2-1	few	TGTGCCAGCAGCCGCACGGGACTAGCAGAATACAATGAGCAGTTCTTC	CASSRTGLAEYNEQFF
TRBV20-1	.	TRBJ2-4	.	TGCAGTGCCAATAGTGGGGGGGCCGAAAACATTCAGTACTTC	CSANSGGAENIQYF
TRBV5-6	.	TRBJ2-3	.	TGTGCCAGCAGCTTTGGTACAGGGATTCTCACAGATACGCAGTATTTT	CASSFGTGILTDTQYF